What follows are 21 T cell receptor beta chains derived from one specimen sequenced in a study of cytomegalovirus exposure and HLA in healthy donors. 60 Vbeta and 13 Jbeta primers were used in PCR. Sequencing used immunoSEQ multiplex PCR; TCRdb keeps in-frame clones, though not all of them. Here the sample spans about 150,000 clones, about two thirds being singletons. The source material was PBMCs. These receptors were taken from a young woman in good health and CMV-seronegative.

A few counts support this clone. This chain connects TRBV19 to TRBJ1-5, with D perhaps TRBD1 (6 bases). CDR1 and CDR2 from the germline V gene are LNHDA and SQIVND (reference sequence). This CDR3 comprises 16 residues. V was trimmed by 2 bases and J by 7 bases, leaving 18 bases between them. CDR3 loop: CASSIIRDTNEQPQHF. The CDR3 coding sequence is TGTGCCAGTAGTATAATACGGGACACCAACGAGCAGCCCCAGCATTTT.

The chain uses TRBV9 and TRBJ2-5; 9 bases are shared with TRBD1. Germline lookup yields CDR1 SGDLS and CDR2 YYNGEE. The V gene end was trimmed by 3 bases and the J gene end by 5 bases; junction bases not matched to a gene: 8. This CDR3 spans 15 amino acids. CDR3 sequence reads: CASSGRAGTGETQYF. The CDR3, as DNA: TGTGCCAGCAGCGGCCGAGCGGGGACAGGGGAGACCCAGTACTTC. Variable domain in full (rest from reference TRBV9 and TRBJ2-5): DSGVTQTPKHLITATGQRVTLRCSPRSGDLSVYWYQQSLDQGLQFLIQYYNGEERAKGNILERFSAQQFPDLHSELNLSSLELGDSALYFCASSGRAGTGETQYFGPGTRLLVL.

The V and J genes are TRBV5-6 and TRBJ2-1, with D unclear. CDR3 length: 18 amino acids. The ends were cut back, 4 bases at V and 3 bases at J, with 23 bases in the middle. Germline CDR1 SGHDT, CDR2 YYEEEE. CDR3 sequence reads: CASSLSPLRRAFYNEQFF. CDR3 sequence (DNA): TGTGCCAGCAGCCTATCCCCCCTACGGAGAGCCTTCTACAATGAGCAGTTCTTC.

The chain is built from TRBV4-2 and TRBJ2-7; 8 bases map to TRBD1. V lost 1 base to trimming and J lost 3 bases; unmatched junction nucleotides: 5. The CDR3 runs 15 residues. In germline, CDR1 is LGHNA, CDR2 YNFKEQ. CDR3 coding DNA: TGTGCCAGCAGCCAAGGGACAGGGTACCACTACGAGCAGTACTTC. Translated: CASSQGTGYHYEQYF.

The chain couples TRBV20-1 to TRBJ1-2, with a tentative D call TRBD1 (6 bases). CDR1 is DFQATT and CDR2 is SNEGSKA in the germline V gene (reference sequence). Trimming stripped 5 bases from V and 4 bases from J, with 8 bases between. This CDR3 is built from 11 residues. For the CDR3, the DNA is TGCAGTGCTTTAGGGGGCTATGGCTACACCTTC. Amino acids: CSALGGYGYTF.

The V and J genes are TRBV5-5 and TRBJ1-2; TRBD1 matches at 7 bases. The CDR3 length is 14 residues. Per the germline V gene, CDR1 is SGHKS and CDR2 is YYEKEE (reference sequence). With 2 bases clipped from V and 8 bases from J, the junction kept 9 bases outside the gene matches. The CDR3 spells CASSFQDRVGGYTF. DNA of the CDR3: TGTGCCAGCAGCTTCCAAGACAGGGTGGGGGGCTACACCTTC.

Here the CDR3 reads CATRGAAMSSYNSPLHF. CDR3 sequence (DNA): TGTGCCACCCGAGGAGCCGCTATGAGCTCCTATAATTCACCCCTCCACTTT. This chain connects TRBV27 to TRBJ1-6; D gene unclear. Germline-derived CDR1 and CDR2 are MNHEY and SMNVEV (reference sequence). The CDR3 runs 17 residues. The V end lost 10 bases, the J end lost 0 bases, and 19 bases lay between the germline ends.

The chain uses TRBV30 and TRBJ2-7; TRBD1 is a possible D gene (6 bases). This CDR3 contains 16 residues. Per the germline V gene, CDR1 is GTSNPN and CDR2 is SVGIG (reference sequence). Deletions cut 1 base from V and 4 bases from J, with 20 bases between. Here the CDR3 reads CAWSGPTGNNRYEQYF. In DNA form, the CDR3 reads TGTGCCTGGAGTGGCCCGACAGGCAACAACCGTTACGAGCAGTACTTC.

Points on this clone: The junction and the germline gene differ at one end; a read error may be behind it. The chain is built from TRBV7-9 and TRBJ2-7; no clear D. The CDR3 has 14 amino acids. CDR1 is SEHNR, CDR2 FQNEAQ, per germline (reference sequence). In nucleotides, the CDR3 is TGTTCCAGCAGCCCACGAGACACCGTATGGGAGCAGTACTTC. Amino acids: CSSSPRDTVWEQYF.

The gene calls are TRBV14 and TRBJ2-3; 9 bases align to TRBD1. Germline V gene sequence: CDR1 SGHDN, CDR2 FVKESK. There are 16 residues in the CDR3. V lost 2 bases, J lost 5 bases, and 8 bases stayed unmatched. The CDR3 DNA reads TGTGCCAGCAGCCAACGCACAGGGGGCTCAGAAGATACGCAGTATTTT. Translated, it gives CASSQRTGGSEDTQYF.

The chain is built from TRBV10-1 and TRBJ2-1, with 9 bases identical to TRBD2. Germline CDR1 reads WNHNN; CDR2 reads SYGVQD (reference sequence). The CDR3 runs to 15 residues. Trimming took 6 bases from V and 5 from J; bases not matched to a gene: 8. The CDR3 protein is CASSGGRAGDNEQFF. The CDR3, as DNA: TGCGCCAGCAGCGGCGGGAGGGCCGGAGACAATGAGCAGTTCTTC.

This clone was counted between two and nine times. The chain has TRBV2 and TRBJ2-3; 12 bases agree with TRBD2. V shed 3 bases, J shed 10 bases, and the junction held 5 bases outside the gene matches. CDR3 length equals 14 residues. Germline CDR1 reads SNHLY; CDR2 reads FYNNEI. This chain's CDR3 is CASSEGLAGGPQYF. The CDR3 DNA follows: TGTGCCAGCAGTGAGGGGCTAGCGGGAGGGCCGCAGTATTTT.

This clone was seen a handful of times. V and J are TRBV5-5 and TRBJ1-1; 7 bases fit TRBD1. The CDR3 is 14 residues long. V lost 6 bases to trimming and J lost 2 bases; unmatched junction nucleotides: 7. Germline assignment: CDR1 SGHKS and CDR2 YYEKEE (reference sequence). The CDR3 DNA reads TGTGCCAGCACCCGGGACAGAGCAAACACTGAAGCTTTCTTT. Amino acid sequence: CASTRDRANTEAFF.

V and J are TRBV15 and TRBJ1-1, with TRBD1 matching 7 bases. J was trimmed by 4 bases and V by 11 bases; bases with no gene match: 7. The CDR3 runs 12 residues. The germline V gene encodes CDR1 LNHNV and CDR2 YYDKDF (reference sequence). The DNA for the CDR3 is TGTGCCGTGCAGGGGGGTAGCACTGAAGCTTTCTTT. The encoded protein is CAVQGGSTEAFF.

The chain joins TRBV4-1 to TRBJ2-2, with 7 bases matching TRBD2. The germline gives CDR1 MGHRA, CDR2 YSYEKL. V trimming: 6 bases; J trimming: 1 base; junction bases outside the gene matches: 8. CDR3 size: 16 residues. The CDR3: CASRLATSQNTGELFF. The CDR3 nucleotides read TGCGCCAGCAGACTCGCGACTAGCCAGAACACCGGGGAGCTGTTTTTT.

The chain joins TRBV18 to TRBJ2-7; tentative D call: TRBD1 (6 bases). Germline V gives CDR1 KGHSH, CDR2 LQKENI. CDR3 length: 17 amino acids. V lost 3 bases and J 4 bases, leaving 22 bases between the germline ends. Here the CDR3 DNA reads TGTGCCAGCTCACCCCTTAAGCAGGGGATAATACGATACGAGCAGTACTTC. It codes for CASSPLKQGIIRYEQYF.

The gene calls are TRBV6-5 and TRBJ2-3; 9 bases are a match to TRBD2. Germline V gene lookup returns CDR1 MNHEY and CDR2 SVGAGI. The CDR3 totals 14 residues. With 5 bases clipped from V and 1 base from J, the junction kept 1 base outside the gene matches. CDR3 in amino acids: CASSRLAGTDTQYF. The CDR3 DNA is TGTGCCAGCAGTCGACTAGCGGGCACAGATACGCAGTATTTT.

This clone was seen a few times. The CDR3 bases are TGCGCCAGCAGCGTCGTGACAGGAGCCAAAAACATTCAGTACTTC. Its translation is CASSVVTGAKNIQYF. The rearrangement joins TRBV5-1 to TRBJ2-4; D possibly corresponds to TRBD1 (6 bases). There are 15 residues in the CDR3. The germline gives CDR1 SGHRS, CDR2 YFSETQ. V was pared by 4 bases and J by 0 bases, with 11 bases between.

The chain uses TRBV7-9 and TRBJ1-2; a weak D match, TRBD1 (5 bases). CDR3 length: 16 amino acids. The V gene's germline CDR1 is SEHNR and CDR2 FQNEAQ (reference sequence). The V gene lost 1 base and the J gene lost 6 bases, with 18 bases spanning the gap. This CDR3 reads CASSLGFGRAPDGYTF. The CDR3 DNA is TGTGCCAGCAGCTTAGGCTTCGGCAGGGCCCCAGATGGCTACACCTTC.

This chain connects TRBV30 to TRBJ2-3; TRBD2 is a possible D gene (5 bases). The V end was cut by 2 bases, the J end by 2 bases, with 8 bases between. This CDR3 spans 13 amino acids. Germline CDR1 and CDR2: GTSNPN and SVGIG (reference sequence). This CDR3 is CAWSPGVTDTQYF. CDR3 nucleotide sequence: TGTGCCTGGAGTCCCGGGGTCACAGATACGCAGTATTTT.

The chain joins TRBV5-4 to TRBJ1-1, with TRBD1 as a possible D gene (5 bases). With 3 bases removed from V and 5 bases from J, the gap between germline ends came to 11 bases. This CDR3 spans 13 amino acids. Per the germline V gene, CDR1 is SGHNT and CDR2 is YYREEE (reference sequence). The CDR3: CASSWGGGTEAFF. Here the CDR3 DNA reads TGTGCCAGCAGCTGGGGGGGTGGTACTGAAGCTTTCTTT.